This T cell receptor beta chain comes out of a study of CXCR3-negative and CXCR3-positive naive CD8 T cells. The CDR3 has 16 amino acids. CDR1 and CDR2 (germline): SGHTA, FQGNSA. Carrying UMI labels, the TRB cDNA libraries were prepared through 5' RACE. One entry per CDR3 protein, without DNA, is what TCRdb gives after re-calling the 5' RACE reads. In total, the table holds some 130,000 distinct CDR3 sequences. Identification of naive CD8+ T cells rested on CD45RO-CCR7+CD27+CD95- status. This clonotype originated in a human donor in good health. Some clones in this sample may be carry-over from other donors' samples. This chain links TRBV7-2 with TRBJ1-1; TCRdb picks TRBD1, but there is no DNA to check that call. The sample comprised naive CXCR3- CD8+ T cells from blood. Subset reported: CD45RO-CCR7+CD27+CD95- naive CD8+ T cells lacking CXCR3 (TNR3-). The chain's CDR3 is CASSHPGQGVLTEAFF.